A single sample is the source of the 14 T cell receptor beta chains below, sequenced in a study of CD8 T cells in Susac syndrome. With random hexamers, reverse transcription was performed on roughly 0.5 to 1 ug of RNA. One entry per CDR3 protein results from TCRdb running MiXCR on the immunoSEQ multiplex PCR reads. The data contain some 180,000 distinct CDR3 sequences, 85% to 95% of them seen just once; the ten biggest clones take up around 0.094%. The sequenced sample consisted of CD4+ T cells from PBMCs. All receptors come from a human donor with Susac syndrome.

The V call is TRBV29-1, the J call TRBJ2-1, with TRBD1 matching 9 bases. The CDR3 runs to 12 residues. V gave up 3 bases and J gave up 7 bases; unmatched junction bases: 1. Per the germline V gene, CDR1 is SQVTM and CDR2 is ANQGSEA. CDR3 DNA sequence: TGCAGCGTTGACGACAGGGGGAATGAGCAGTTCTTC. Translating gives CSVDDRGNEQFF.

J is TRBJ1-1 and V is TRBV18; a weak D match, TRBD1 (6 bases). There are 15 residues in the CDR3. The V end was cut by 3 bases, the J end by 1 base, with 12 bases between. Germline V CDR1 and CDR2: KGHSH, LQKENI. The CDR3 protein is CASSPRQGRNTEAFF. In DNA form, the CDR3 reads TGTGCCAGCTCACCTCGGCAGGGGCGGAACACTGAAGCTTTCTTT.

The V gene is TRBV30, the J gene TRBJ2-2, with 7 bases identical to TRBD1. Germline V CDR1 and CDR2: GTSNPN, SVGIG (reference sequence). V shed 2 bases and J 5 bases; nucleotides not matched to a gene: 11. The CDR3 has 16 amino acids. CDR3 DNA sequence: TGTGCCTGGAGTCGCCGGACAGGCGCGGAGACCGGGGAGCTGTTTTTT. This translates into CAWSRRTGAETGELFF.

The CDR3 DNA reads as TGTGCCAGCAGCCAGCCATCCGGGACTAGCGGGAGAAGGCAGGACAATGAGCAGTTCTTC. As protein: CASSQPSGTSGRRQDNEQFF. The chain links TRBV4-2 to TRBJ2-1; 14 bases align to TRBD2. V lost 3 bases to trimming and J lost 5 bases; unmatched junction nucleotides: 15. The germline gives CDR1 LGHNA, CDR2 YNFKEQ. This CDR3 contains 20 residues.

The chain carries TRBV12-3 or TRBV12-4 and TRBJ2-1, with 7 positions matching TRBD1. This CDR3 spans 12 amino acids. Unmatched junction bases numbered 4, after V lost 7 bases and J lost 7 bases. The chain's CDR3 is CASKYRGNEQFF. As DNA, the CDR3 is TGTGCCAGCAAATACAGGGGAAATGAGCAGTTCTTC.

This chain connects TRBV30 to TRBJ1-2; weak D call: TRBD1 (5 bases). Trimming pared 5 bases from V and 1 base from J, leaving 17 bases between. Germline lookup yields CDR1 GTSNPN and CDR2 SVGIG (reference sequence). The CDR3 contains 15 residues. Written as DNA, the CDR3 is TGTGCCTGGTTCCCCAGGGATCCGAGTAACTATGGCTACACCTTC. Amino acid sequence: CAWFPRDPSNYGYTF.

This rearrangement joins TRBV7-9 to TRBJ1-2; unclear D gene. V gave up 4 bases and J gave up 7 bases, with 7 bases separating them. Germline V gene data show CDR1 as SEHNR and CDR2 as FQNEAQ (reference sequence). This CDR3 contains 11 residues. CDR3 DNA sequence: TGTGCCAGCAGCTCAGGTAGTGGCTACACCTTC. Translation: CASSSGSGYTF.

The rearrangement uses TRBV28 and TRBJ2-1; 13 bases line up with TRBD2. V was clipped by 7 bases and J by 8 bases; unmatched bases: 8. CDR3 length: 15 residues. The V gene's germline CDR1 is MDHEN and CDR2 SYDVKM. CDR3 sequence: CASNSLAGGPHEQFF. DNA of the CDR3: TGTGCCAGCAACTCACTAGCGGGAGGGCCACATGAGCAGTTCTTC. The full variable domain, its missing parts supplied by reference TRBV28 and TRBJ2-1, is DVKVTQSSRYLVKRTGEKVFLECVQDMDHENMFWYRQDPGLGLRLIYFSYDVKMKEKGDIPEGYSVSREKKERFSLILESASTNQTSMYLCASNSLAGGPHEQFFGPGTRLTVL.

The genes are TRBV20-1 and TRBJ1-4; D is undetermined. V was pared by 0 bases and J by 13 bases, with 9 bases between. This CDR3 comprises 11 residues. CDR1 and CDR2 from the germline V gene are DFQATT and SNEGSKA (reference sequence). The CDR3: CSARDPRALFF. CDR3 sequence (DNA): TGCAGTGCTAGAGATCCCCGGGCACTGTTTTTT.

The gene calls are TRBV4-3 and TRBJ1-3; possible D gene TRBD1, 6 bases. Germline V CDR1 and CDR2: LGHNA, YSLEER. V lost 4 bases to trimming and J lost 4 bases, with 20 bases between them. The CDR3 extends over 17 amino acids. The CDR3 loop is CASSPTTSDSLGNTIYF. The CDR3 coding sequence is TGCGCCAGCAGCCCAACGACGTCGGACAGCCTAGGAAACACCATATATTTT.

The CDR3 loop reads CASSVGQGQGYTF. The CDR3 region has the DNA TGTGCCAGCTCCGTCGGGCAGGGACAGGGCTACACCTTC. The J gene is TRBJ1-2, the V gene TRBV18; 7 positions match TRBD1. Germline V lookup: CDR1 KGHSH, CDR2 LQKENI. V was clipped by 6 bases and J by 8 bases; unmatched bases: 9. The CDR3 consists of 13 residues.

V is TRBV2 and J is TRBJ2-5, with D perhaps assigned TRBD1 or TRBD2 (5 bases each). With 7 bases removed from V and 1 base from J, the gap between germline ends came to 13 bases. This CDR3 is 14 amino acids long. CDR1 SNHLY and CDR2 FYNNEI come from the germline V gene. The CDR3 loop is CASITGTVQETQYF. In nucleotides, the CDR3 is TGTGCCAGCATCACGGGGACGGTCCAAGAGACCCAGTACTTC.

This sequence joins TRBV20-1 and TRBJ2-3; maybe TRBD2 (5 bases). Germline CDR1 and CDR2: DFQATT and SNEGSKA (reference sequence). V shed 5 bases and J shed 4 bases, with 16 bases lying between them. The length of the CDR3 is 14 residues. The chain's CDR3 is CSAPDPRRSDTQYF. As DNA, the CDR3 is TGCAGTGCTCCCGACCCCAGGAGGTCAGATACGCAGTATTTT.

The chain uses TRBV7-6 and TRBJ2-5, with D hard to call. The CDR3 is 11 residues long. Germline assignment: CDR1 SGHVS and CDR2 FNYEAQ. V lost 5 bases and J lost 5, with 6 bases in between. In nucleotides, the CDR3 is TGTGCCAGCAGCACCCGGGAGACCCAGTACTTC. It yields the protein CASSTRETQYF.